The 31 T cell receptor beta chains below come from one sample, sequenced in a study of graft-versus-host responses after intestinal transplantation. Method: immunoSEQ multiplex PCR; TCRdb's copy keeps in-frame clones and lacks some. The data hold some 77,000 clones, with about 90% observed a single time. Specimen: PBMCs, collected 98 days after intestinal transplantation. All receptors derive from a human patient who received an intestinal transplant, so some T cells may come from the graft donor.

As DNA, the CDR3 is TGTGCCAGCAGCCAGGGCTCAAATACTAATGAAAAACTGTTTTTT. This codes for CASSQGSNTNEKLFF. V is TRBV11-2 and J is TRBJ1-4; perhaps TRBD1 as D (5 bases). V dropped 5 bases and J dropped 2 bases, with 12 bases sitting between them. The CDR3 has 15 amino acids. Germline loops: CDR1 SGHAT, CDR2 FQNNGV.

In its sample, this clone was seen once. The chain recombines TRBV19 with TRBJ2-2; TRBD2 agrees at 11 bases. The germline V gene has CDR1 LNHDA and CDR2 SQIVND (reference sequence). This CDR3 has 15 amino acids. V lost 3 bases, J lost 6 bases, and 3 bases stayed unmatched. The CDR3 spells CASSMVAGGPGELFF. For the CDR3, the DNA is TGTGCCAGTAGTATGGTAGCGGGAGGGCCCGGGGAGCTGTTTTTT.

This rearrangement joins TRBV28 to TRBJ2-7; 8 nucleotides agree with TRBD1. Trimming took 6 bases from V and 2 from J; bases not matched to a gene: 3. The CDR3 loop spans 13 amino acids. Germline CDR1 MDHEN, CDR2 SYDVKM. Here the CDR3 reads CASRETGAYEQYF. In nucleotides, the CDR3 is TGTGCCAGCAGAGAGACAGGGGCCTACGAGCAGTACTTC.

The rearrangement links TRBV5-1 to TRBJ2-3; TRBD2 agrees at 7 bases. V lost 1 base to trimming and J lost 0 bases; unmatched junction nucleotides: 5. Germline lookup yields CDR1 SGHRS and CDR2 YFSETQ. The CDR3 is made up of 16 amino acids. CDR3 in amino acids: CASSLLPSGSTDTQYF. As DNA, the CDR3 is TGCGCCAGCAGCTTGCTTCCTAGCGGTAGCACAGATACGCAGTATTTT.

CDR3 sequence (DNA): TGTGCCAGCAGCGTAGGGTACAGGGTAACCTTC. Translation gives CASSVGYRVTF. The chain links TRBV9 to TRBJ1-2, with a tentative D call TRBD1 (6 bases). The CDR3 is made up of 11 amino acids. The germline V gene encodes CDR1 SGDLS and CDR2 YYNGEE. The V end lost 0 bases, the J end lost 14 bases, and 11 bases lay between the germline ends.

V usage is TRBV7-6 and J usage is TRBJ2-2; TRBD2 matches 7 bases. The CDR3 consists of 15 residues. Germline V gives CDR1 SGHVS, CDR2 FNYEAQ. J gave up 0 bases and V 3 bases, and 1 base lay outside the gene matches. CDR3 sequence: CASSFSGPNTGELFF. The DNA of the CDR3 is TGTGCCAGCAGCTTTAGCGGGCCGAACACCGGGGAGCTGTTTTTT.

V and J are TRBV5-4 and TRBJ2-1; TRBD2 is a possible D gene (6 bases). The CDR3 runs to 13 residues. Germline CDR1 SGHNT, CDR2 YYREEE (reference sequence). The V end lost 5 bases, the J end lost 9 bases, and 15 bases lay between the germline ends. The CDR3 DNA is TGTGCCAGCAGTTTTCGGAGGGAAACTGAGCAGTTCTTC. Translated, it gives CASSFRRETEQFF.

The chain couples TRBV6-8 to TRBJ1-1; D is unresolved. The CDR3 totals 17 residues. Between the trimmed V and J ends, which lost 9 bases and 0 bases, there was a span of 23 bases. Germline CDR1 MNHGY, CDR2 SAAAGT. CDR3 sequence (DNA): TGTGCCAGGGGTAGAGGCAATCATTCCCTCATGAACACTGAAGCTTTCTTT. Amino acids: CARGRGNHSLMNTEAFF.

This chain joins TRBV19 and TRBJ1-2; 7 positions match TRBD1. CDR1 is LNHDA, CDR2 SQIVND, per germline (reference sequence). Germline trimming cut 4 bases from V and 5 bases from J; bases unmatched to any gene: 4. This CDR3 comprises 13 residues. CDR3 coding DNA: TGTGCCAGTAGTACGGGACAGACATATGGCTACACCTTC. Residues: CASSTGQTYGYTF.

V usage is TRBV28 and J usage is TRBJ2-1; 12 bases are a match to TRBD2. Looked up from germline, CDR1 is MDHEN and CDR2 is SYDVKM. The CDR3 has 15 amino acids. The ends lost 3 bases at V and 9 bases at J; junction bases unmatched: 6. The CDR3 DNA follows: TGTGCCAGCAGTTTCCTAGCGGGAGGGCCAGGTGAGCAGTTCTTC. Translated, it gives CASSFLAGGPGEQFF.

The genes are TRBV7-9 and TRBJ2-1; D gene ambiguous. Germline loops: CDR1 SEHNR, CDR2 FQNEAQ (reference sequence). Trimming left V 1 base short and J 4 bases short, with 5 bases between. The CDR3 contains 13 residues. The CDR3 nucleotides are TGTGCCAGCAGCTTAGGACTGTACAATGAGCAGTTCTTC. It specifies CASSLGLYNEQFF.

This chain uses TRBV5-1 with TRBJ2-7; TRBD2 matches at 11 bases. V shed 4 bases, J shed 3 bases, and the junction held 9 bases outside the gene matches. Germline CDR1 SGHRS, CDR2 YFSETQ. This CDR3 spans 16 amino acids. CDR3 DNA sequence: TGCGCCAGCAGCCCCAGTAGCGGGAGGGCCCTCTACGAGCAGTACTTC. This encodes CASSPSSGRALYEQYF. The variable domain in full, completed from reference TRBV5-1 and TRBJ2-7, reads KAGVTQTPRYLIKTRGQQVTLSCSPISGHRSVSWYQQTPGQGLQFLFEYFSETQRNKGNFPGRFSGRQFSNSRSEMNVSTLELGDSALYLCASSPSSGRALYEQYFGPGTRLTVT.

The genes are TRBV18 and TRBJ2-7; no reliable D call. The CDR3 is 12 residues long. The ends were cut back, 2 bases at V and 3 bases at J, with 5 bases in the middle. Germline V gives CDR1 KGHSH, CDR2 LQKENI. CDR3 protein: CASSPSVYEQYF. CDR3 sequence (DNA): TGTGCCAGCTCACCAAGCGTCTACGAGCAGTACTTC.

The sample holds one count of this clone. The chain couples TRBV5-1 to TRBJ1-5; D might be TRBD1 (5 bases). The V end lost 2 bases, the J end lost 1 base, and 10 bases lay between the germline ends. Germline V CDR1 and CDR2: SGHRS, YFSETQ. This CDR3 has 15 amino acids. CDR3 sequence (DNA): TGCGCCAGCAGCTTAGATCCAGGGAGCAATCAGCCCCAGCATTTT. It codes for CASSLDPGSNQPQHF.

The chain joins TRBV29-1 to TRBJ1-5, with D tentatively TRBD1 (5 bases). Germline V CDR1 and CDR2: SQVTM, ANQGSEA. V was shortened by 3 bases and J by 4 bases, with 13 bases between the two germline ends. The length of the CDR3 is 14 residues. CDR3 sequence reads: CSVEPRARNQPQHF. The CDR3 nucleotides read TGCAGCGTTGAGCCCAGGGCGAGGAATCAGCCCCAGCATTTT. Filled out from reference TRBV29-1 and TRBJ1-5, the complete variable domain reads SAVISQKPSRDICQRGTSLTIQCQVDSQVTMMFWYRQQPGQSLTLIATANQGSEATYESGFVIDKFPISRPNLTFSTLTVSNMSPEDSSIYLCSVEPRARNQPQHFGDGTRLSIL.

The chain recombines TRBV5-1 with TRBJ2-1, with a possible D match to TRBD2 (6 bases). CDR3 length equals 16 residues. The germline gives CDR1 SGHRS, CDR2 YFSETQ. V lost 0 bases and J 0 bases, leaving 10 bases between the germline ends. The CDR3 coding sequence is TGCGCCAGCAGCTTGGGTGTCGGGGGCTCCTACAATGAGCAGTTCTTC. Translation: CASSLGVGGSYNEQFF.

This clone was seen a single time. The chain uses TRBV27 and TRBJ1-2; 8 bases are a match to TRBD1. The CDR3 has 14 amino acids. Germline V gene data show CDR1 as MNHEY and CDR2 as SMNVEV (reference sequence). V shed 3 bases, J shed 8 bases, and the junction held 8 bases outside the gene matches. The chain's CDR3 is CASSFGSRGPGYTF. In nucleotides, the CDR3 is TGTGCCAGCAGTTTCGGTAGCAGGGGGCCCGGCTACACCTTC.

This chain joins TRBV27 and TRBJ2-1; the match to TRBD1 covers 9 bases. The CDR3 loop spans 17 amino acids. CDR1 and CDR2 from the germline V gene are MNHEY and SMNVEV (reference sequence). Losses at the gene ends were 4 bases for V and 4 bases for J; bases not matched to a gene: 11. The CDR3 loop reads CASSSPPPGQGYNEQFF. CDR3 coding DNA: TGTGCCAGCAGTTCCCCACCCCCGGGACAGGGATACAATGAGCAGTTCTTC.

This chain links TRBV19 with TRBJ1-2; TRBD1 matches 7 bases. The CDR3 totals 12 residues. V lost 5 bases and J lost 5; bases outside the gene matches: 2. Germline V gene lookup returns CDR1 LNHDA and CDR2 SQIVND (reference sequence). CDR3 coding DNA: TGTGCCAGTAGTGGGGGACAGTATGGCTACACCTTC. This encodes CASSGGQYGYTF.

This chain joins TRBV7-6 and TRBJ2-7; a possible D gene is TRBD2 (5 bases). The CDR3 extends over 13 amino acids. V was pared by 1 base and J by 6 bases, with 10 bases between. The germline V gene encodes CDR1 SGHVS and CDR2 FNYEAQ. The CDR3 region has the DNA TGTGCCAGCAGCTTAGAGTTGGGGAGCGAGCAGTACTTC. Translation gives CASSLELGSEQYF.

The rearrangement links TRBV30 to TRBJ2-3; unclear D gene. CDR3 length: 13 amino acids. Looked up from germline, CDR1 is GTSNPN and CDR2 is SVGIG (reference sequence). V gave up 2 bases and J gave up 5 bases, with 11 bases separating them. CDR3 nucleotides: TGTGCCTGGAGTTCCCGTCGGCTAGATACGCAGTATTTT. Encoded protein: CAWSSRRLDTQYF.

The chain recombines TRBV28 with TRBJ2-3, with D unclear. Germline-derived CDR1 and CDR2 are MDHEN and SYDVKM. V dropped 4 bases and J dropped 3 bases, with 2 bases sitting between them. The CDR3 totals 11 residues. The DNA of the CDR3 is TGTGCCAGCAGTTGGACAGATACGCAGTATTTT. It yields the protein CASSWTDTQYF.

The genes are TRBV27 and TRBJ1-5, with D perhaps TRBD1 (6 bases). CDR1 MNHEY and CDR2 SMNVEV come from the germline V gene (reference sequence). Between the trimmed V and J ends, which lost 6 bases and 6 bases, there was a span of 12 bases. The CDR3 has 13 amino acids. CDR3 bases: TGTGCCAGCAGCAGGGGCGGGTCTCAGCCCCAGCATTTT. Protein product: CASSRGGSQPQHF.

The V and J genes are TRBV9 and TRBJ2-1; D unresolved. This CDR3 is built from 16 residues. Germline lookup yields CDR1 SGDLS and CDR2 YYNGEE. V lost 0 bases and J lost 6, with 16 bases in between. CDR3 amino acids: CASSVAGAPGSNEQFF. The CDR3 nucleotides read TGTGCCAGCAGCGTAGCCGGAGCTCCTGGGTCCAATGAGCAGTTCTTC.

The gene calls are TRBV5-1 and TRBJ2-5; D possibly corresponds to TRBD1 (5 bases). CDR3 length: 13 amino acids. Germline CDR1 and CDR2: SGHRS and YFSETQ. V was cut by 1 base and J by 1 base, with 5 bases left in between. Here the CDR3 reads CASSLRGQETQYF. In nucleotides, the CDR3 is TGCGCCAGCAGCTTGAGGGGCCAAGAGACCCAGTACTTC.

CDR3 in amino acids: CASRRRWQETQYF. DNA for the CDR3: TGTGCCAGCAGGAGACGGTGGCAAGAGACCCAGTACTTC. The gene calls are TRBV6-6 and TRBJ2-5; D not resolved. Germline CDR1 is MNHNY and CDR2 is SVGAGI (reference sequence). The length of the CDR3 is 13 residues. The ends were cut back, 6 bases at V and 2 bases at J, with 10 bases in the middle.

The genes are TRBV12-5 and TRBJ1-2; 7 bases are shared with TRBD1. V shed 1 base and J 2 bases; nucleotides not matched to a gene: 4. Germline V CDR1 and CDR2: LGHNT, FRNRAP. This CDR3 is built from 15 residues. In DNA, the CDR3 is TGTGCTAGTGGTTTGGATGGGACAGCCAACTATGGCTACACCTTC. It codes for CASGLDGTANYGYTF.

The gene calls are TRBV6-1 and TRBJ2-3; the D call may be TRBD1 or TRBD2 (6 bases each). V dropped 4 bases and J dropped 0 bases, with 17 bases sitting between them. Per the germline V gene, CDR1 is MNHNS and CDR2 is SASEGT. This CDR3 contains 17 residues. In DNA, the CDR3 is TGTGCCAGCAGTGTAGGGGTCGGAGGGGGTAGCACAGATACGCAGTATTTT. It yields the protein CASSVGVGGGSTDTQYF.

This chain connects TRBV18 to TRBJ1-2; D is unresolved. The V end lost 1 base, the J end lost 4 bases, and 7 bases lay between the germline ends. The CDR3 spans 13 residues. In germline, CDR1 is KGHSH, CDR2 LQKENI. Here the CDR3 reads CASSPRMGYGYTF. The CDR3 DNA reads as TGTGCCAGCTCACCACGGATGGGCTATGGCTACACCTTC.

The V call is TRBV5-1, the J call TRBJ2-3; 10 bases agree with TRBD2. The CDR3 length is 14 residues. V gave up 3 bases and J gave up 5 bases; unmatched junction bases: 3. Germline assignment: CDR1 SGHRS and CDR2 YFSETQ. CDR3 amino acids: CASSSLAGGDTQYF. The CDR3 DNA sequence: TGCGCCAGCAGCTCTTTAGCGGGAGGAGATACGCAGTATTTT. Filled out from reference TRBV5-1 and TRBJ2-3, the complete variable domain reads KAGVTQTPRYLIKTRGQQVTLSCSPISGHRSVSWYQQTPGQGLQFLFEYFSETQRNKGNFPGRFSGRQFSNSRSEMNVSTLELGDSALYLCASSSLAGGDTQYFGPGTRLTVL.

The V call is TRBV10-3, the J call TRBJ2-3, with 14 bases fitting TRBD2. This CDR3 has 17 amino acids. Germline-derived CDR1 and CDR2 are ENHRY and SYGVKD. The ends lost 6 bases at V and 3 bases at J; junction bases unmatched: 8. The chain's CDR3 is CAISGTSGGELTDTQYF. The CDR3 nucleotides read TGTGCCATCAGCGGGACTAGCGGGGGCGAACTTACAGATACGCAGTATTTT.